This T cell receptor (beta chain) was profiled in a study of T cell repertoires in cytomegalovirus infection. Study overall: Indications came from public TCR beta signatures; they pointed to CMV infection and to a matching HLA type.

Germline lookup yields CDR1 MNHGY and CDR2 SAAAGT. The CDR3 spans 16 residues. Trimming shortened V by 5 bases and J by 5 bases, and 18 bases separated the two germline ends. With regard to this clonotype: Its antigen is unknown.

Study outcomes and limitations: Cumulative public TCR beta family frequency identified carriers of CMV plus the relevant HLA.

TCRdb re-called the reads through MiXCR, storing one row per CDR3 protein. This table has about 700,000 distinct CDR3 sequences, roughly 36% appearing once. The material sequenced was cultured PBMCs, taken from culture after CMV antigen stimulation. The chain carries TRBV6-8 and TRBJ2-2, with a possible D match to TRBD1 (5 bases). The clonotype comes from a human donor in good health (CMV status not recorded). Some clones in this sample may be carry-over from other donors' samples. The CDR3 sequence is CASSDLAPHRTGELFF. CDR3 coding DNA: TGTGCCAGCAGTGACTTGGCGCCCCACAGGACCGGGGAGCTGTTTTTT.